The source of this TCR beta chain is a study of T cells in Graves' hyperthyroidism and ophthalmopathy. With 2 bases clipped from V and 3 bases from J, the junction kept 2 bases outside the gene matches. CDR1 and CDR2 from the germline V gene are SGHDT and YYEEEE. CDR3 length: 15 residues. Reasons for excluding patients were uncontrolled infection, other autoimmune disease, pregnancy or lactation. Amplified TCR beta CDR3 regions derived from RNA transcripts. First-round RT-PCR with HTBI primers amplified the TCR CDR3 region. TCRdb fed the multiplex PCR reads into MiXCR, producing one record per CDR3 protein. Of about 600,000 distinct CDR3 sequences in the sample, about a sixth are singletons; the top ten hold less than 3.5%. In its sample, this clonotype was seen many times.

Sequencing input: blood. This chain links TRBV5-6 with TRBJ2-2; 9 nucleotides align to TRBD1. The sequence derives from a woman in her forties with Graves' ophthalmopathy. In nucleotides, the CDR3 is TGTGCCAGCAGCTTATACAGGGGGCACACCGGGGAGCTGTTTTTT. Its translation is CASSLYRGHTGELFF.